This passage covers 22 T cell receptor beta chains from one sample sequenced in a study of T-cell memory formation after mild COVID-19. TCRdb itself ran the 5' RACE reads through MiXCR, one entry per CDR3 protein. Found here are 250,000 to 300,000 distinct CDR3 sequences, roughly 17% of them singletons; the top ten hold 20% to 25%. Material for sequencing was PBMCs or a T cell subset sorted from them (not recorded which). These receptors were collected from a man aged 18 to 30 who had mild COVID-19 (a few samples of this study predate the infection). Cell type and time point are not known.

The rearrangement links TRBV12-3 or TRBV12-4 to TRBJ1-1, with TRBD1 identical over 7 bases. The CDR3 spans 13 residues. J gave up 4 bases and V 5 bases, and 4 bases lay outside the gene matches. Here the CDR3 reads CASSPDRVTEAFF. The CDR3 bases are TGTGCCAGCAGTCCCGACAGGGTCACTGAAGCTTTCTTT.

The table lists this clonotype with a few counts. The V and J genes are TRBV5-1 and TRBJ1-1; TRBD1 aligns across 10 bases. This CDR3 contains 17 residues. The V segment lost 3 bases and the J segment 0 bases; nucleotides outside the gene matches: 8. Germline loops: CDR1 SGHRS, CDR2 YFSETQ. The CDR3 is CASSWMGQGTLNTEAFF. In DNA, the CDR3 is TGCGCCAGCAGCTGGATGGGACAGGGGACATTGAACACTGAAGCTTTCTTT.

V usage is TRBV9 and J usage is TRBJ2-2, with D perhaps TRBD2 (5 bases). Germline-derived CDR1 and CDR2 are SGDLS and YYNGEE. CDR3 size: 16 residues. V lost 0 bases, J lost 4 bases, and 13 bases lay in between. In nucleotides, the CDR3 is TGTGCCAGCAGCGTAGGAGTAGCGCAGACCACCGGGGAGCTGTTTTTT. Its protein is CASSVGVAQTTGELFF.

The gene calls are TRBV7-8 and TRBJ2-1, with a weak D call TRBD2 (6 bases). The CDR3 is 17 amino acids. V lost 5 bases and J lost 2, with 19 bases in between. Looked up from germline, CDR1 is SGHVS and CDR2 is FQNEAQ. CDR3 amino acids: CASSPEMGSGAYNEQFF. The CDR3 DNA sequence: TGTGCCAGCAGCCCTGAGATGGGTTCGGGGGCCTACAATGAGCAGTTCTTC.

The V gene is TRBV5-4, the J gene TRBJ1-1; 7 nucleotides match TRBD1. Trimming removed 7 bases from V and 8 bases from J; junction bases left unmatched: 11. The CDR3 is 13 amino acids. The germline gives CDR1 SGHNT, CDR2 YYREEE (reference sequence). Here the CDR3 reads CASFLDRAKEAFF. CDR3 coding DNA: TGTGCCAGCTTTCTAGACAGGGCGAAGGAAGCTTTCTTT.

This clonotype was seen a few times. The CDR3 reads CASSSPPDRAGDGYTF. The CDR3 coding sequence is TGTGCCAGCAGCTCGCCACCGGACAGGGCGGGCGATGGCTACACCTTC. The chain couples TRBV7-8 to TRBJ1-2, with 8 bases lining up with TRBD1. Per germline, CDR1 SGHVS and CDR2 FQNEAQ. The CDR3 contains 16 residues. With V trimmed by 4 bases and J by 6 bases, 13 bases remained unmatched.

The chain links TRBV7-6 to TRBJ2-6; D uncertain. With 1 base removed from V and 0 bases from J, the gap between germline ends came to 13 bases. CDR3 length: 18 residues. CDR1 and CDR2 (germline): SGHVS, FNYEAQ. CDR3 in amino acids: CASSLGPVMLSGANVLTF. Here the CDR3 DNA reads TGTGCCAGCAGCTTAGGACCCGTCATGCTCTCTGGGGCCAACGTCCTGACTTTC.

This clonotype appeared a few times. The genes are TRBV7-9 and TRBJ1-2; D is unclear. Germline V gene lookup returns CDR1 SEHNR and CDR2 FQNEAQ (reference sequence). Trimming removed 8 bases from V and 9 bases from J, with 19 bases in between. The CDR3 covers 13 residues. The CDR3 DNA sequence: TGTGCCAGCTCCTTGGAACCGGGAATGCGCTACACCTTC. Residues: CASSLEPGMRYTF.

This clonotype was detected ten times or more. The J gene is TRBJ2-5, the V gene TRBV27; TRBD2 matches at 13 bases. The CDR3 covers 18 residues. J lost 4 bases, V lost 7 bases, and 15 bases had no gene match. Germline CDR1 and CDR2: MNHEY and SMNVEV (reference sequence). The CDR3 protein is CASTPLGTSGALGETQYF. For the CDR3, the DNA is TGTGCCAGCACTCCCCTCGGGACTAGCGGGGCTTTGGGAGAGACCCAGTACTTC.

This rearrangement joins TRBV6-5 to TRBJ1-1; D gene ambiguous. Per germline, CDR1 MNHEY and CDR2 SVGAGI. V lost 6 bases to trimming and J lost 13 bases, with 24 bases between them. This CDR3 has 14 residues. CDR3 in amino acids: CASSFNRPGGELFF. The CDR3 region has the DNA TGTGCCAGCAGCTTCAACCGGCCGGGCGGGGAGCTTTTCTTT.

This clonotype was picked up many times. The chain carries TRBV27 and TRBJ2-5; TRBD1 agrees at 8 bases. V shed 4 bases and J 5 bases; nucleotides not matched to a gene: 3. Germline CDR1 is MNHEY and CDR2 is SMNVEV (reference sequence). This CDR3 region has 13 residues. CDR3 amino acids: CASSSRGRETQYF. The DNA of the CDR3 is TGTGCCAGCAGTTCCAGGGGGCGGGAGACCCAGTACTTC.

This clonotype appeared once. The chain recombines TRBV7-9 with TRBJ1-2; 7 bases agree with TRBD1. Germline CDR1 and CDR2: SEHNR and FQNEAQ (reference sequence). Unmatched junction bases numbered 11, after V lost 5 bases and J lost 2 bases. This CDR3 region has 16 residues. The CDR3 sequence: CASSPRGPTGNYGYTF. The DNA for the CDR3 is TGTGCCAGCAGCCCTAGGGGGCCGACAGGGAACTATGGCTACACCTTC.

The chain has TRBV4-1 and TRBJ2-3; D call uncertain. Trimming removed 4 bases from V and 0 bases from J, with 11 bases in between. This CDR3 contains 15 residues. Germline CDR1 MGHRA, CDR2 YSYEKL. CDR3 in DNA: TGCGCCAGCAGCCCAAGATACGTAAGCACAGATACGCAGTATTTT. Translating it yields CASSPRYVSTDTQYF.

This clonotype was detected many times. The genes are TRBV2 and TRBJ2-2; D unresolved. In germline, CDR1 is SNHLY, CDR2 FYNNEI. Trimming took 6 bases from V and 5 from J, leaving 10 bases between them. This CDR3 spans 13 amino acids. The CDR3 loop reads CASSGSQTGELFF. Here the CDR3 DNA reads TGTGCCAGCAGCGGCAGTCAAACCGGGGAGCTGTTTTTT. The full variable domain, with the rest looked up from reference TRBV2 and TRBJ2-2, is EPEVTQTPSHQVTQMGQEVILRCVPISNHLYFYWYRQILGQKVEFLVSFYNNEISEKSEIFDDQFSVERPDGSNFTLKIRSTKLEDSAMYFCASSGSQTGELFFGEGSRLTVL.

This clonotype has only one observation. CDR3 nucleotide sequence: TGTGCCAGCATCACAGGGCACAATCAGCCCCAGCATTTT. Protein: CASITGHNQPQHF. The chain joins TRBV21-1 to TRBJ1-5. TRBV21-1 is reported as a pseudogene. The CDR3 runs to 13 residues.

This sequence joins TRBV10-1 and TRBJ2-7; perhaps D is TRBD1 or TRBD2 (5 bases each). V shed 8 bases and J shed 5 bases, with 16 bases lying between them. The CDR3 sequence is 13 residues long. Germline CDR1 WNHNN, CDR2 SYGVQD (reference sequence). The CDR3 sequence: CASDPEGIHEQYF. The CDR3 nucleotides are TGCGCCAGCGACCCTGAGGGGATCCACGAGCAGTACTTC.

The J gene is TRBJ2-1, the V gene TRBV9; TRBD2 matches at 7 bases. With V trimmed by 5 bases and J by 3 bases, 8 bases remained unmatched. CDR1 SGDLS and CDR2 YYNGEE come from the germline V gene. The CDR3 extends over 15 amino acids. CDR3 amino acids: CASRSTGGGYNEQFF. The CDR3 DNA reads as TGTGCCAGCAGGTCCACGGGCGGGGGCTACAATGAGCAGTTCTTC. The entire variable domain, with the rest obtained from reference TRBV9 and TRBJ2-1, is as follows: DSGVTQTPKHLITATGQRVTLRCSPRSGDLSVYWYQQSLDQGLQFLIQYYNGEERAKGNILERFSAQQFPDLHSELNLSSLELGDSALYFCASRSTGGGYNEQFFGPGTRLTVL.

The chain combines TRBV6-6 with TRBJ1-2; D remains unclear. The germline V gene has CDR1 MNHNY and CDR2 SVGAGI (reference sequence). V gave up 6 bases and J gave up 10 bases, with 21 bases separating them. CDR3 size: 14 residues. CDR3 sequence: CASRSGPEPPDYTF. The CDR3, as DNA: TGTGCCAGCAGATCAGGACCGGAGCCTCCAGACTACACCTTC.

This clonotype has just a few counts. The J gene is TRBJ2-2, the V gene TRBV12-3 or TRBV12-4; no clear D gene. The CDR3 sequence is 14 residues long. V shed 6 bases and J shed 5 bases, with 13 bases lying between them. The CDR3 DNA reads TGTGCCAGCAGCCCGATCCTTAGTACCGGGGAGCTGTTTTTT. Translating gives CASSPILSTGELFF.

The chain couples TRBV4-2 to TRBJ2-7; D is tentatively TRBD1 or TRBD2 (6 bases each). Germline CDR1 reads LGHNA; CDR2 reads YNFKEQ. The CDR3 consists of 15 residues. V was shortened by 4 bases and J by 0 bases, with 13 bases between the two germline ends. The CDR3 region has the DNA TGTGCCAGCAGCCCGATTGGGGGGCGCTCCTACGAGCAGTACTTC. Protein: CASSPIGGRSYEQYF.

The chain is built from TRBV7-8 and TRBJ2-7; possible D gene TRBD1, 6 bases. This CDR3 has 16 amino acids. Germline V gene lookup returns CDR1 SGHVS and CDR2 FQNEAQ. Trimming stripped 0 bases from V and 4 bases from J, with 16 bases between. Here the CDR3 reads CASSLAGRDKEYEQYF. The CDR3 nucleotides are TGTGCCAGCAGCTTAGCGGGTAGGGACAAGGAGTACGAGCAGTACTTC.

The CDR3 loop is CASSSDGGKETQYF. In nucleotides, the CDR3 is TGTGCCAGCAGCTCGGACGGCGGAAAAGAGACCCAGTACTTC. The rearrangement uses TRBV6-6 and TRBJ2-5; the D is unclear. Germline V gives CDR1 MNHNY, CDR2 SVGAGI (reference sequence). Trimming left V 6 bases short and J 3 bases short, with 14 bases between. The CDR3 covers 14 residues.